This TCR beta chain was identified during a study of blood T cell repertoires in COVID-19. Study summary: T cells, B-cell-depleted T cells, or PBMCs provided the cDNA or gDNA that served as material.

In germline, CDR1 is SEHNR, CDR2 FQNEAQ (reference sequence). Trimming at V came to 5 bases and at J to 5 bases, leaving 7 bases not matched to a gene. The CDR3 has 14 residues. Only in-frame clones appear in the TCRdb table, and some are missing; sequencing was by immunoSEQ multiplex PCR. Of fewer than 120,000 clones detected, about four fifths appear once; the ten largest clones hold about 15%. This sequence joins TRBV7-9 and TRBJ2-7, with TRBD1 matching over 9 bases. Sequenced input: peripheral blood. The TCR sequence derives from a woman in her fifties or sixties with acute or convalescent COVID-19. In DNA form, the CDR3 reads TGTGCCAGCAGCCACGGGACAGGGATCGACGAGCAGTACTTC. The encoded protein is CASSHGTGIDEQYF.